The 28 T cell receptor beta chains in this list originate from one sample, sequenced in a study of CD8+CD57+ T cells in acquired aplastic anemia. The use of genomic DNA as template underpinned the TCR beta VDJ and CDR3 profiling. TCRdb re-called the reads with MiXCR, one entry per CDR3 protein. Counted here are around 170,000 distinct CDR3 sequences, 55% to 80% occurring once; the ten biggest clones make up about 48%. Sequencing used sorted CD4+, CD8+, or CD8+CD57+ T cells (not recorded which) from PBMCs. These receptors were collected from a human donor in good health.

V and J are TRBV24-1 and TRBJ2-2; D is ambiguous. V lost 4 bases to trimming and J lost 2 bases, with 7 bases between them. Germline CDR1 and CDR2: KGHDR and SFDVKD. This CDR3 is 14 amino acids long. The CDR3 region is CATSERHNTGELFF. The DNA for the CDR3 is TGTGCCACCAGTGAGAGACACAACACCGGGGAGCTGTTTTTT.

This chain joins TRBV15 and TRBJ2-5; no reliable D call. This CDR3 spans 15 amino acids. V was cut by 0 bases and J by 1 base, with 9 bases left in between. Germline loops: CDR1 LNHNV, CDR2 YYDKDF (reference sequence). CDR3 amino acids: CATSREGLIQETQYF. CDR3 in DNA: TGTGCCACCAGCAGAGAGGGGTTGATCCAAGAGACCCAGTACTTC.

This clonotype was detected only a few times. The CDR3 bases are TGTGCCACACGGCAACTAGCGGGGAAACCTACCAACTACAATGAGCAGTTCTTC. It is translated as CATRQLAGKPTNYNEQFF. The chain links TRBV10-3 to TRBJ2-1, with 10 positions matching TRBD2. Germline V gene sequence: CDR1 ENHRY, CDR2 SYGVKD. The CDR3 consists of 18 residues. V was clipped by 10 bases and J by 3 bases; unmatched bases: 18.

Notes on this clonotype: Relative to the germline gene, one junction end is altered; a read error may explain this. The J gene is TRBJ1-1, the V gene TRBV5-1; D is ambiguous. The CDR3 consists of 11 residues. CDR1 is SGHRS, CDR2 YFSETQ, per germline. CDR3 nucleotides: TGCGCCAGCAGCCTAAACAATGAAGCTTTCTTT. This translates into CASSLNNEAFF.

This chain connects TRBV29-1 to TRBJ1-2, with D possibly being TRBD1 (5 bases). The germline V and J ends were trimmed by 4 bases and 6 bases, with 12 bases remaining between them. CDR3 length: 12 residues. In germline, CDR1 is SQVTM, CDR2 ANQGSEA. The DNA of the CDR3 is TGCAGCGTTGTAGTGACAGCTGATGGCTACACCTTC. It yields the protein CSVVVTADGYTF.

The rearrangement uses TRBV7-9 and TRBJ1-1; D remains ambiguous. This CDR3 region has 14 residues. V dropped 6 bases and J dropped 3 bases, with 14 bases sitting between them. The germline gives CDR1 SEHNR, CDR2 FQNEAQ (reference sequence). The CDR3 coding sequence is TGTGCCAGCAGTCATGCGCCAAGAGACACTGAAGCTTTCTTT. It translates to CASSHAPRDTEAFF.

This clonotype was counted many times. This sequence joins TRBV29-1 and TRBJ2-7; possible D gene TRBD1, 6 bases. Germline assignment: CDR1 SQVTM and CDR2 ANQGSEA. Trimming pared 5 bases from V and 3 bases from J, leaving 11 bases between. The CDR3 length is 12 residues. The CDR3 nucleotides read TGCAGCGTTAGCCGGGACATCTACGAGCAGTACTTC. It encodes CSVSRDIYEQYF.

The gene calls are TRBV24-1 and TRBJ2-2; D perhaps matches TRBD1 (5 bases). The CDR3 loop spans 12 amino acids. The germline gives CDR1 KGHDR, CDR2 SFDVKD. Trimming took off 6 bases at V and 8 bases at J, with 9 bases between the two ends. The CDR3, as DNA: TGTGCCACCAGTTCAGGGTCAGGGGAGCTGTTTTTT. Translated, it gives CATSSGSGELFF.

The chain couples TRBV20-1 to TRBJ1-1, with D possibly matching TRBD1 (6 bases). The CDR3 runs 13 residues. Germline CDR1 reads DFQATT; CDR2 reads SNEGSKA (reference sequence). The V end was cut by 3 bases, the J end by 0 bases, with 8 bases between. The chain's CDR3 is CSARDSLNTEAFF. CDR3 DNA: TGCAGTGCTAGGGACAGCCTGAACACTGAAGCTTTCTTT.

The CDR3 loop reads CASSADRDNEQFF. In DNA, the CDR3 is TGTGCCAGCAGTGCTGACAGGGACAATGAGCAGTTCTTC. The rearrangement links TRBV2 to TRBJ2-1, with 7 positions matching TRBD1. The germline gives CDR1 SNHLY, CDR2 FYNNEI. V was clipped by 4 bases and J by 5 bases; unmatched bases: 2. The CDR3 is 13 amino acids.

The J gene is TRBJ1-5, the V gene TRBV20-1; D is unclear. CDR3 length equals 13 residues. The V end lost 3 bases, the J end lost 6 bases, and 12 bases lay between the germline ends. CDR1 is DFQATT and CDR2 is SNEGSKA in the germline V gene (reference sequence). The CDR3 coding sequence is TGCAGTGCTAGCGTCAGCTTGACTCAGCCCCAGCATTTT. Translating it yields CSASVSLTQPQHF.

This clonotype was detected only once. The CDR3 loop reads CASSIGGQDYGYTF. The CDR3 coding sequence is TGTGCCAGTAGTATTGGAGGACAAGACTATGGCTACACCTTC. This chain connects TRBV19 to TRBJ1-2, with D tentatively TRBD1 (5 bases). Deletions cut 3 bases from V and 3 bases from J, with 11 bases between. The CDR3 covers 14 residues. In germline, CDR1 is LNHDA, CDR2 SQIVND (reference sequence).

This clonotype has a handful of counts. The chain is built from TRBV20-1 and TRBJ2-3, with unresolved D. The CDR3 runs 14 residues. Germline CDR1 and CDR2: DFQATT and SNEGSKA (reference sequence). With 2 bases removed from V and 1 base from J, the gap between germline ends came to 10 bases. CDR3 DNA sequence: TGCAGTGCTAGACGCCGTTTTCGCACAGATACGCAGTATTTT. Its translation: CSARRRFRTDTQYF.

The rearrangement joins TRBV7-6 to TRBJ1-5, with D maybe TRBD1 (5 bases). With 2 bases removed from V and 0 bases from J, the gap between germline ends came to 14 bases. Germline CDR1 reads SGHVS; CDR2 reads FNYEAQ. This CDR3 is 17 amino acids long. The CDR3 sequence is CASSLSDSPYSNQPQHF. In DNA, the CDR3 is TGTGCCAGCAGCTTATCTGACAGCCCTTATAGCAATCAGCCCCAGCATTTT. The full variable domain, rest sourced from reference TRBV7-6 and TRBJ1-5, is GAGVSQSPRYKVTKRGQDVALRCDPISGHVSLYWYRQALGQGPEFLTYFNYEAQQDKSGLPNDRFSAERPEGSISTLTIQRTEQRDSAMYRCASSLSDSPYSNQPQHFGDGTRLSIL.

The chain uses TRBV10-3 and TRBJ2-1; TRBD2 matches at 11 bases. The end of the DNA fits TRBJ2-7 better, so the J call may be wrong. Looked up from germline, CDR1 is ENHRY and CDR2 is SYGVKD. The CDR3 has 16 amino acids. The CDR3 loop is CAIKRELAGAAYEQYF. The CDR3 bases are TGTGCCATCAAGCGTGAACTAGCGGGAGCAGCTTACGAGCAGTACTTC.

V and J are TRBV29-1 and TRBJ2-5; D gene ambiguous. The CDR3 spans 12 residues. V lost 7 bases to trimming and J lost 1 base, with 10 bases between them. The germline CDR1 and CDR2 sequences are SQVTM and ANQGSEA. CDR3 region: CSAPVSQETQYF. The DNA for the CDR3 is TGCAGCGCCCCAGTCAGCCAAGAGACCCAGTACTTC.

This clonotype was observed a handful of times. The CDR3 is CAWSEETGEATDTQYF. CDR3 sequence (DNA): TGTGCCTGGAGCGAGGAGACAGGGGAGGCCACAGATACGCAGTATTTT. The chain couples TRBV30 to TRBJ2-3; 8 bases line up with TRBD1. V shed 3 bases, J shed 2 bases, and the junction held 10 bases outside the gene matches. The CDR3 sequence is 16 residues long. The V gene's germline CDR1 is GTSNPN and CDR2 SVGIG (reference sequence).

The chain joins TRBV10-3 to TRBJ1-2, with D uncertain. V was shortened by 7 bases and J by 8 bases, with 20 bases between the two germline ends. Germline lookup yields CDR1 ENHRY and CDR2 SYGVKD. The CDR3 consists of 14 residues. CDR3 amino acids: CAITADGEEGGYTF. Here the CDR3 DNA reads TGTGCCATCACTGCGGACGGGGAGGAGGGAGGCTACACCTTC.

The DNA of the CDR3 is TGTGCCACCAGCAGAGTGGGGGATACGCAGTATTTT. This gives the protein CATSRVGDTQYF. The chain employs TRBV15 and TRBJ2-3; D gene uncertain. The CDR3 extends over 12 amino acids. Between the trimmed V and J ends, which lost 1 base and 6 bases, there was a span of 5 bases. The V gene's germline CDR1 is LNHNV and CDR2 YYDKDF (reference sequence).

The rearrangement uses TRBV2 and TRBJ1-3; 11 bases map to TRBD1. The CDR3 extends over 16 amino acids. V lost 4 bases to trimming and J lost 4 bases; unmatched junction nucleotides: 6. Germline CDR1 SNHLY, CDR2 FYNNEI. The CDR3 DNA reads as TGTGCCAGCAGTGCGGACAGGGGGCTCGGGGGAAACACCATATATTTT. Translated: CASSADRGLGGNTIYF.

This chain links TRBV7-3 with TRBJ2-7; D remains unclear. The CDR3 runs to 12 residues. Looked up from germline, CDR1 is SGHTA and CDR2 is FQGTGA. V was cut by 3 bases and J by 4 bases, with 7 bases left in between. The CDR3 region has the DNA TGTGCCAGCAGCTTCAACGCTTACGAGCAGTACTTC. Amino acid sequence: CASSFNAYEQYF. Drawing the rest from reference TRBV7-3 and TRBJ2-7, the complete variable domain is GAGVSQTPSNKVTEKGKYVELRCDPISGHTALYWYRQSLGQGPEFLIYFQGTGAADDSGLPNDRFFAVRPEGSVSTLKIQRTERGDSAVYLCASSFNAYEQYFGPGTRLTVT.

Concerning this clonotype itself: One junction end does not reproduce the germline sequence, and a read error may be involved. J is TRBJ1-1 and V is TRBV19, with 7 bases fitting TRBD1. Germline CDR1 reads LNHDA; CDR2 reads SQIVND (reference sequence). This CDR3 has 13 residues. This chain's CDR3 is CASRLGTELEAFF. In DNA, the CDR3 is TGTGCTAGTAGATTAGGGACAGAACTAGAAGCTTTCTTT.

V is TRBV10-1 and J is TRBJ1-4; 7 positions match TRBD1. With V trimmed by 6 bases and J by 7 bases, 8 bases remained unmatched. Looked up from germline, CDR1 is WNHNN and CDR2 is SYGVQD (reference sequence). The CDR3 spans 14 residues. The CDR3 nucleotides are TGCGCCAGCAGCGACACACAGGGGACTGAAAAACTGTTTTTT. This gives the protein CASSDTQGTEKLFF.

For the CDR3, the DNA is TGTGCCAGCAGCCGACTAGCGGGAGATCGGAATGAGCAGTTCTTC. Its translation: CASSRLAGDRNEQFF. The chain recombines TRBV6-2 or TRBV6-3 with TRBJ2-1; 12 bases are a match to TRBD2. CDR3 size: 15 residues. Per the germline V gene, CDR1 is MNHEY and CDR2 is SVGEGT. V shed 6 bases, J shed 7 bases, and the junction held 7 bases outside the gene matches.

The V and J genes are TRBV10-3 and TRBJ1-2; 7 bases fit TRBD1. The V gene end was trimmed by 11 bases and the J gene end by 3 bases; junction bases not matched to a gene: 9. Germline CDR1 ENHRY, CDR2 SYGVKD. The CDR3 is 13 residues long. The CDR3 coding sequence is TGTGCCCTCGGCGGAGACAGGGACTATGGCTACACCTTC. It yields the protein CALGGDRDYGYTF.

The V gene is TRBV20-1, the J gene TRBJ2-7, with D possibly matching TRBD2 (6 bases). The CDR3 covers 15 residues. The germline CDR1 and CDR2 sequences are DFQATT and SNEGSKA (reference sequence). Trimming took 0 bases from V and 9 from J, leaving 21 bases between them. CDR3 sequence (DNA): TGCAGTGCTAGAGATAGCACTAGCTTTGAGGTAGGGCAGTACTTC. It codes for CSARDSTSFEVGQYF.

V is TRBV7-2 and J is TRBJ2-7; the match to TRBD2 covers 8 bases. CDR3 length: 17 amino acids. The germline CDR1 and CDR2 sequences are SGHTA and FQGNSA. V lost 0 bases to trimming and J lost 4 bases; unmatched junction nucleotides: 11. CDR3 loop: CASSLAERESAEYEQYF. CDR3 in DNA: TGTGCCAGCAGCTTAGCTGAGCGGGAGTCGGCCGAGTACGAGCAGTACTTC.

V is TRBV2 and J is TRBJ2-7, with unresolved D. Germline V CDR1 and CDR2: SNHLY, FYNNEI. V was clipped by 4 bases and J by 1 base, with 8 bases between them. This CDR3 spans 13 amino acids. CDR3 amino acids: CASSVSESYEQYF. The CDR3 nucleotides are TGTGCCAGCAGTGTGAGCGAATCCTACGAGCAGTACTTC. The full variable domain, completed using reference TRBV2 and TRBJ2-7, is EPEVTQTPSHQVTQMGQEVILRCVPISNHLYFYWYRQILGQKVEFLVSFYNNEISEKSEIFDDQFSVERPDGSNFTLKIRSTKLEDSAMYFCASSVSESYEQYFGPGTRLTVT.